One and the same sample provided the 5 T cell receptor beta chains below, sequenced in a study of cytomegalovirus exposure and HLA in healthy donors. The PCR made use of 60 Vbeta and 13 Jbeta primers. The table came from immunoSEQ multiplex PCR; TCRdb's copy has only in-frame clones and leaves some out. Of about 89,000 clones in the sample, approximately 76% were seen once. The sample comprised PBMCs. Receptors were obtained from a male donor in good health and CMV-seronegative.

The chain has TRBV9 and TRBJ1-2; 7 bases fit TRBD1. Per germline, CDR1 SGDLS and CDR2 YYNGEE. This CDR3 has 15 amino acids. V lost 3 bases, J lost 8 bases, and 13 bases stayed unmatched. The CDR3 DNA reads TGTGCCAGCAGCGATCTGGCAAGGGGGCCATTCGGCTACACCTTC. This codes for CASSDLARGPFGYTF.

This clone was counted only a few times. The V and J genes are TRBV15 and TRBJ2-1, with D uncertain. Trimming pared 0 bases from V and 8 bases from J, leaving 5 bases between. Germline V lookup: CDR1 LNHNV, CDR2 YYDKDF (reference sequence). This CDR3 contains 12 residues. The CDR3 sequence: CATSRDIDEQFF. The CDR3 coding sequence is TGTGCCACCAGCAGAGATATAGATGAGCAGTTCTTC.

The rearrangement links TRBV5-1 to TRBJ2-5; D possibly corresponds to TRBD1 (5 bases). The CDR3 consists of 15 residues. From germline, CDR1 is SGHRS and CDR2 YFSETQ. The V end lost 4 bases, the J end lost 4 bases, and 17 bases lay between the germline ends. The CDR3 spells CASSMTVDKGETQYF. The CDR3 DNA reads TGCGCCAGCAGCATGACAGTGGACAAAGGAGAGACCCAGTACTTC. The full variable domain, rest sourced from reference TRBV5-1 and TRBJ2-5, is KAGVTQTPRYLIKTRGQQVTLSCSPISGHRSVSWYQQTPGQGLQFLFEYFSETQRNKGNFPGRFSGRQFSNSRSEMNVSTLELGDSALYLCASSMTVDKGETQYFGPGTRLLVL.

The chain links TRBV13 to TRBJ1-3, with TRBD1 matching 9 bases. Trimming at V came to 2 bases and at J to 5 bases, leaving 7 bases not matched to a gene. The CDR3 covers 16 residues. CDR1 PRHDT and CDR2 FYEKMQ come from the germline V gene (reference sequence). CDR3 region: CASSLSGTGLRNTIYF. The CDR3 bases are TGTGCCAGCAGCTTATCCGGGACAGGGCTCCGAAACACCATATATTTT.

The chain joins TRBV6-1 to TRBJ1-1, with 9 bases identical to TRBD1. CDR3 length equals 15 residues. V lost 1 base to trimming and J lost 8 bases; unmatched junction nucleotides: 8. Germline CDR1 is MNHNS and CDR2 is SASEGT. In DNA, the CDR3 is TGTGCCAGCAGTGAAGACAGGGGGCGCGGTTGGGAAGCTTTCTTT. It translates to CASSEDRGRGWEAFF.